This TCR beta chain was retrieved from a study of a mutant IDH1 vaccine in newly diagnosed glioma. Study summary: Treated patients were about 60% male, approximately 38% female, mean age around 40 years.

Method: immunoSEQ multiplex PCR; TCRdb's copy keeps in-frame clones and lacks some. Among 56,000 or so clones listed, roughly 78% were seen once. Of note for this clone: The antigen is undetermined.

Time point here: week 5, during vaccination. In every dose of vaccine, 300 ug of mutant IDH1 20-mer peptide was given alongside topical imiquimod. Germline values: CDR1 MNHNS, CDR2 SASEGT. J gave up 3 bases and V 8 bases, and 4 bases lay outside the gene matches. CDR3 length: 13 residues. The origin of this receptor is a middle-aged woman with glioma. This rearrangement joins TRBV6-1 to TRBJ2-1; the match to TRBD1 covers 7 bases. Sequenced here: PBMCs, sampled from a glioma patient whose treatment included an IDH1 peptide vaccine. The DNA for the CDR3 is TGTGCCAGCCCGGGACAGAGCTACAATGAGCAGTTCTTC. This translates into CASPGQSYNEQFF.